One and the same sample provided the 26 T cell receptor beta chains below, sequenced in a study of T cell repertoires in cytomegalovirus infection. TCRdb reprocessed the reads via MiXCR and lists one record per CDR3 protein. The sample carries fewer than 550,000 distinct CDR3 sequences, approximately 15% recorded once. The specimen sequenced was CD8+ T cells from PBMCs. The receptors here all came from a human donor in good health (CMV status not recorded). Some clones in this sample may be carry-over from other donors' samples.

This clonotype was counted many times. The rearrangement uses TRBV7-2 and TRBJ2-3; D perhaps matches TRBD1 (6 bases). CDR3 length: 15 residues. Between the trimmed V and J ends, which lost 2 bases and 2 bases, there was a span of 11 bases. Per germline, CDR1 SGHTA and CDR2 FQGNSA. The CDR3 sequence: CASSLPQGFTDTQYF. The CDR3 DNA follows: TGTGCCAGCAGCTTACCTCAGGGGTTCACAGATACGCAGTATTTT.

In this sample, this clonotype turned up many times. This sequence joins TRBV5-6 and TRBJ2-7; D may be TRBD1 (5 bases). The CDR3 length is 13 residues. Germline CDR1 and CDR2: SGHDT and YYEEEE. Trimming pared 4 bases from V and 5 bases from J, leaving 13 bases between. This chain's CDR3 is CASSQGSRDEQYF. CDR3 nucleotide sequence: TGTGCCAGCAGCCAGGGAAGCAGAGACGAGCAGTACTTC.

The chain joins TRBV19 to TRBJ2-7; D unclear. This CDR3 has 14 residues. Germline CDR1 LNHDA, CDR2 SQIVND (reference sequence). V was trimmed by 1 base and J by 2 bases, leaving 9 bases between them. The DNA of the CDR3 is TGTGCCAGTAGTATAGGACACCCGGCCTACGAGCAGTACTTC. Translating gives CASSIGHPAYEQYF.

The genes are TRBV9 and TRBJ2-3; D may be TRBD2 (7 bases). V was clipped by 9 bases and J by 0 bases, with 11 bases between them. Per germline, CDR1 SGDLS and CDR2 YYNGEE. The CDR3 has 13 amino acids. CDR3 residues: CATGGGSTDTQYF. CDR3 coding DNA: TGTGCCACCGGCGGGGGCAGCACAGATACGCAGTATTTT.

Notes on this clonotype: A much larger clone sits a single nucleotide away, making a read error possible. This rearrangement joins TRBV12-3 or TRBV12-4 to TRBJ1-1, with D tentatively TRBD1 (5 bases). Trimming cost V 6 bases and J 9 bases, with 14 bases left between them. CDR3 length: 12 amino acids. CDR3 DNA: TGTGCCAGCAGATTTGGACACGGGCAAGCTTTCTTT. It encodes CASRFGHGQAFF.

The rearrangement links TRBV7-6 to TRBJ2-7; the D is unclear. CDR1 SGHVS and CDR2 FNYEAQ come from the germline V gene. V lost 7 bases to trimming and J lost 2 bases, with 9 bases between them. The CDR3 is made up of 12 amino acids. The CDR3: CASNLKTYEQYF. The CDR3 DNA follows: TGTGCCAGCAACTTGAAAACCTACGAGCAGTACTTC.

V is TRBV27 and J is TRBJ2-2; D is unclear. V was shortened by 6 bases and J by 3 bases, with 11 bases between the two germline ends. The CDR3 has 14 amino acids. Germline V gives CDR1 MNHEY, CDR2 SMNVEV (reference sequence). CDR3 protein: CASRLRLYTGELFF. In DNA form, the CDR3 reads TGTGCCAGCAGACTCCGACTCTACACCGGGGAGCTGTTTTTT.

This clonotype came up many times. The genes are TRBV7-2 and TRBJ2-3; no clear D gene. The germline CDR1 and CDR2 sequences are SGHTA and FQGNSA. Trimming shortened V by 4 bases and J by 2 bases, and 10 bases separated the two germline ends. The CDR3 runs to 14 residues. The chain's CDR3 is CASSSGPFTDTQYF. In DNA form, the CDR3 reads TGTGCCAGCAGCTCCGGACCTTTCACAGATACGCAGTATTTT.

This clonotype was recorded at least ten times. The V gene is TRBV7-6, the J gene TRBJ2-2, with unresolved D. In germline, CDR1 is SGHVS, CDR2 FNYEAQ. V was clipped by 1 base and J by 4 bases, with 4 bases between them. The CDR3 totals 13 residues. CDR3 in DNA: TGTGCCAGCAGCTTAGGGTTCACCGGGGAGCTGTTTTTT. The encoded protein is CASSLGFTGELFF.

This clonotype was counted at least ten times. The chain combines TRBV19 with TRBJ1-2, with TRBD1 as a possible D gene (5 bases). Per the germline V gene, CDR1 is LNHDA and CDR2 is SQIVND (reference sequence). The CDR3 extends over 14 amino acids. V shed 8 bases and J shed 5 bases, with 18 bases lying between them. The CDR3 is CASSPRGILYGYTF. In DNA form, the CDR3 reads TGTGCCAGTTCTCCGCGGGGGATCTTGTATGGCTACACCTTC.

CDR3 protein: CASTPRDMSEAFF. Here the CDR3 DNA reads TGTGCCAGCACCCCACGGGACATGTCTGAAGCTTTCTTT. V gene TRBV6-5 combines with J gene TRBJ1-1, with a possible D match to TRBD1 (6 bases). Germline loops: CDR1 MNHEY, CDR2 SVGAGI. V was pared by 7 bases and J by 6 bases, with 15 bases between. The CDR3 consists of 13 residues.

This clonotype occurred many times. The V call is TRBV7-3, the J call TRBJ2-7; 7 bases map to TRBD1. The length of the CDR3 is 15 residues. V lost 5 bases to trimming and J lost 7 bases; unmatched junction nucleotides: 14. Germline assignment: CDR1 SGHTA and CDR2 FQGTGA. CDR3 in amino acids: CASSPGQAIWTEQYF. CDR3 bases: TGTGCCAGCAGCCCCGGACAGGCTATTTGGACGGAGCAGTACTTC.

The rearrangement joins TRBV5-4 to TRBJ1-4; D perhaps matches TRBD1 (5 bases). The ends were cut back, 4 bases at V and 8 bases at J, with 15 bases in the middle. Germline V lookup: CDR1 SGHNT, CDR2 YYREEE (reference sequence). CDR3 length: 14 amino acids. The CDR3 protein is CASSQGTLGEKLFF. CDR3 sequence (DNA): TGTGCCAGCAGCCAAGGGACCCTGGGGGAAAAACTGTTTTTT.

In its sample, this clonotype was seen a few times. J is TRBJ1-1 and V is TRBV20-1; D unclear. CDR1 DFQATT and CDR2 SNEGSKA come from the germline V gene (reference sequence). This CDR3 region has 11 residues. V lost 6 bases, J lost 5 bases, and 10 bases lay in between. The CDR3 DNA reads TGCAGTGCCCGGCCGGCGACTGAAGCTTTCTTT. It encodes CSARPATEAFF.

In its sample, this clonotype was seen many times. Written as DNA, the CDR3 is TGTGCTAGTGGTTCAAAAACAGGGGGAACCACAGATACGCAGTATTTT. This codes for CASGSKTGGTTDTQYF. The J gene is TRBJ2-3, the V gene TRBV12-5; TRBD1 agrees at 8 bases. V lost 4 bases and J lost 2; bases outside the gene matches: 8. There are 16 residues in the CDR3. Per germline, CDR1 LGHNT and CDR2 FRNRAP.

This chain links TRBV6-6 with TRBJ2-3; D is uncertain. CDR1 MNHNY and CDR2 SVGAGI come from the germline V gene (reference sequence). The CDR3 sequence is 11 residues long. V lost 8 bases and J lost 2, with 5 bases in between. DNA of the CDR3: TGTGCCAGCCTGTTCACAGATACGCAGTATTTT. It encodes CASLFTDTQYF.

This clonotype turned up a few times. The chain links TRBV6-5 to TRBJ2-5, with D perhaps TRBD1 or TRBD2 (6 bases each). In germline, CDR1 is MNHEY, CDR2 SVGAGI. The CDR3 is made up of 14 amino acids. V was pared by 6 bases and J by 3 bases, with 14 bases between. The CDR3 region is CASSQGGRKETQYF. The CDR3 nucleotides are TGTGCCAGCAGCCAAGGGGGGAGAAAAGAGACCCAGTACTTC.

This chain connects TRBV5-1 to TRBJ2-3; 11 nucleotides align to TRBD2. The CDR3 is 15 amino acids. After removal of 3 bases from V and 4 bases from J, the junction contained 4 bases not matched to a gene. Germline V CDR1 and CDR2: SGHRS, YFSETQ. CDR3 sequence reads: CASSSLAGDADTQYF. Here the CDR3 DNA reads TGCGCCAGCAGCTCACTAGCGGGAGATGCAGATACGCAGTATTTT.

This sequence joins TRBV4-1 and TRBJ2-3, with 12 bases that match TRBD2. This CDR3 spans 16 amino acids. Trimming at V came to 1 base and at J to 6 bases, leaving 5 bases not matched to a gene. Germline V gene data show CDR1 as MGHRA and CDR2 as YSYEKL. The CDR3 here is CASSQGTSGVGDTQYF. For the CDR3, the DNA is TGCGCCAGCAGCCAAGGGACTAGCGGGGTTGGGGATACGCAGTATTTT.

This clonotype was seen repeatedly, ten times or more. The CDR3 DNA is TGTGCCAGCAGCTTAGCGGGGGGCGGGGGCAATCAGCCCCAGCATTTT. Encoded protein: CASSLAGGGGNQPQHF. The rearrangement links TRBV7-9 to TRBJ1-5; TRBD1 might be the D (6 bases). CDR3 size: 16 residues. CDR1 and CDR2 (germline): SEHNR, FQNEAQ (reference sequence). V dropped 0 bases and J dropped 2 bases, with 11 bases sitting between them.

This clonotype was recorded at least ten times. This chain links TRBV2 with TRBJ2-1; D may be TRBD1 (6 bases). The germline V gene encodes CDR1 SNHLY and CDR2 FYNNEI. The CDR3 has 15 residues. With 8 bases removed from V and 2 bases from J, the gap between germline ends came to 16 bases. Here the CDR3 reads CASAEGVNTYNEQFF. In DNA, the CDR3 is TGTGCCAGCGCCGAGGGGGTGAACACCTACAATGAGCAGTTCTTC.

In DNA, the CDR3 is TGTGCCAGCAGCGGGACGGCCAACGTCCTGACTTTC. It is translated as CASSGTANVLTF. The chain links TRBV9 to TRBJ2-6, with D uncertain. The V end lost 3 bases, the J end lost 6 bases, and 4 bases lay between the germline ends. In germline, CDR1 is SGDLS, CDR2 YYNGEE. This CDR3 comprises 12 residues.

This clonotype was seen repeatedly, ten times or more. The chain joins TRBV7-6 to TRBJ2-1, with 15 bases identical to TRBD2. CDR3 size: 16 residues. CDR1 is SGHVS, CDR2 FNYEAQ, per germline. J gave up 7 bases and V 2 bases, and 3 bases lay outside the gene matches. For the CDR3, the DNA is TGTGCCAGCAGCTTACGGACTAGCGGGGGGGCTAATGAGCAGTTCTTC. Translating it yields CASSLRTSGGANEQFF.

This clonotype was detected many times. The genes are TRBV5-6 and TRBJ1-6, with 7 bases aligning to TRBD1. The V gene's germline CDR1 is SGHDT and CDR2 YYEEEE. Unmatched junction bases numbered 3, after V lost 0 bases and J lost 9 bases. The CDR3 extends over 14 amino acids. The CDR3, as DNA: TGTGCCAGCAGCTTGGGAGGGGGCGTTTCACCCCTCCACTTT. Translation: CASSLGGGVSPLHF.

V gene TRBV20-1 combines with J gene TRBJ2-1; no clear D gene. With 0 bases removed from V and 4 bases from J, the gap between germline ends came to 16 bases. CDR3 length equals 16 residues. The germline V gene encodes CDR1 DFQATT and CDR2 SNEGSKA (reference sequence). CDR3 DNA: TGCAGTGCTAGAGAGTTAACAGCCGAGAATTACAATGAGCAGTTCTTC. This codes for CSARELTAENYNEQFF.

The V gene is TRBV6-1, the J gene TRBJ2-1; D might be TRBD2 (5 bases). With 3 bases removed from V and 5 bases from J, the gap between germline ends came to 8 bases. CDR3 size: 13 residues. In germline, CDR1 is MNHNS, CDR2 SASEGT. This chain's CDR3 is CASSDPEDNEQFF. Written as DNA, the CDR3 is TGTGCCAGCAGTGATCCGGAGGACAATGAGCAGTTCTTC.